This T cell receptor beta chain stems from a study of beta chain features in type 1 diabetes. The entirety of the isolated RNA underwent reverse transcription, so expressed TCRB transcripts were sequenced. Produced via immunoSEQ multiplex PCR; TCRdb's table is partial and in-frame only. The sample shows 110,000 to 150,000 clones, 9.2% of them seen only once. Germline V CDR1 and CDR2: SGHTA, FQGNSA. This CDR3 spans 15 amino acids. Unmatched junction bases numbered 2, after V lost 2 bases and J lost 3 bases. Input material: central memory CD4+ T cells from blood. The receptor was derived from a man younger than 35 in good health. This chain joins TRBV7-2 and TRBJ2-3, with TRBD2 matching over 10 bases. CDR3: CASSLRTSGTDTQYF. For the CDR3, the DNA is TGTGCCAGCAGCTTACGGACTAGCGGTACAGATACGCAGTATTTT.